This T cell receptor beta chain was sequenced in a study of PD-L1 blockade in urothelial cancer. For the study at large: About nine tenths of the roughly 29 patients were men who had bladder-origin urothelial cancer. Between 0 and 3 chemotherapy regimens preceded treatment for each patient. Once treatment had started, blood was analyzed at 3 weeks (second dose) and again at 6 weeks.

Repertoires were generated with immunoSEQ multiplex PCR, while TCRdb's copy carries only in-frame clones and drops some. The data contain under 95,000 clones, 70% to 90% of them singletons. Time point reported: pretreatment peripheral blood. It was locally advanced or metastatic urothelial carcinoma that patients had. CDR3 length: 14 residues. Trimming cost V 1 base and J 5 bases, with 10 bases left between them. Germline V gives CDR1 SGHTS, CDR2 YDEGEE. This TCR derives from a man in his sixties with urothelial cancer. The sequencing used PBMCs, collected around atezolizumab (anti-PD-L1) treatment. V and J are TRBV5-8 and TRBJ1-5; no reliable D call. The CDR3 loop is CASSLRGPDQPQHF. Written as DNA, the CDR3 is TGTGCCAGCAGCTTGCGAGGTCCGGATCAGCCCCAGCATTTT.